This T cell receptor (beta chain) was sequenced in a study of blood T cells in healthy people across ages. Individuals who donated were healthy Caucasians from Russia aged about 6 to 90. Drawn from each donor were 8.5 to 10 milliliters of peripheral blood. No fewer than 5 micrograms of total RNA were isolated from every sample. Next came a second PCR, run for roughly 6 to 11 cycles, which used a sample-barcoded 5' primer along with a J-beta primer mix. A single record per CDR3 protein comes from TCRdb applying MiXCR to the 5' RACE reads. The table has 850,000 to 1,000,000 distinct CDR3 sequences, roughly 47% seen once. Germline CDR1 SGHNT, CDR2 YYREEE (reference sequence). This CDR3 has 13 residues. This clonotype was observed a few times.

The sequenced material came from blood. The J gene is TRBJ2-5, the V gene TRBV5-4; weak D call: TRBD2 (6 bases). The last part of the DNA fits TRBJ2-7 better; the J call may be wrong. The TCR comes from an older woman in good health. The CDR3 nucleotides are TGTGCCAGCAGCGACGGGACTTTTTACGAGCAGTACTTC. Translated: CASSDGTFYEQYF.